The clone carrying this TCR beta chain has a handful of counts. The source of the sample is a study of T cells after yellow fever vaccination. The germline gives CDR1 SGHRS, CDR2 YFSETQ. Trimming cost V 7 bases and J 4 bases, with 8 bases left between them. The CDR3 covers 11 residues. Template-switching 5'RACE yielded the TCR cDNA; a universal primer site and UMIs were added in the process. One entry per CDR3 protein results from TCRdb running MiXCR on the 5' RACE reads. The repertoire holds approximately 300,000 distinct CDR3 sequences, with around 6.8% as singletons. The origin of this receptor is a man aged 18-30 years who received the YFV17D yellow fever vaccine. The sample was PBMCs, taken roughly 47 days after the first yellow fever vaccination. V is TRBV5-1 and J is TRBJ1-2; D is possibly TRBD1 (6 bases). CDR3 sequence: CASGQFYGYTF. Written as DNA, the CDR3 is TGCGCCAGCGGACAGTTCTATGGCTACACCTTC.